Listed here are 25 T cell receptor beta chains from one sample, sequenced in a study of cytomegalovirus exposure and HLA in healthy donors. The PCR had 60 Vbeta and 13 Jbeta primers. The repertoire was sequenced with immunoSEQ multiplex PCR; TCRdb's copy has only in-frame clones and lacks some. The sample lists around 150,000 clones; 65% to 80% were seen once. Sequencing was performed on PBMCs. Receptors originate from a man aged 35 to 55 in good health and CMV-seropositive.

This rearrangement joins TRBV11-2 to TRBJ1-6; a possible D gene is TRBD1 (5 bases). Germline CDR1 is SGHAT and CDR2 is FQNNGV. The V end lost 0 bases, the J end lost 6 bases, and 12 bases lay between the germline ends. The CDR3 covers 16 residues. The CDR3, as DNA: TGTGCCAGCAGCTTAGAACCAGGGTTATTTAATTCACCCCTCCACTTT. It codes for CASSLEPGLFNSPLHF.

Only a few counts were recorded for this clone. The rearrangement links TRBV7-8 to TRBJ1-5, with a possible D match to TRBD1 (5 bases). The CDR3 loop spans 15 amino acids. V lost 2 bases to trimming and J lost 3 bases, with 11 bases between them. Germline V gene sequence: CDR1 SGHVS, CDR2 FQNEAQ. The CDR3 bases are TGTGCCAGCAGCTTATTAGCAGGGTACAATCAGCCCCAGCATTTT. Its protein product is CASSLLAGYNQPQHF.

Remarks on this clone: The junction departs from the called germline gene at one end, perhaps through a read error. The rearrangement joins TRBV7-9 to TRBJ2-7; TRBD2 aligns across 11 bases. Looked up from germline, CDR1 is SEHNR and CDR2 is FQNEAQ (reference sequence). There are 15 residues in the CDR3. The CDR3 region has the DNA TGTTCCAGCAGCTCCCCGACTAGCGGGATTGGCGAGCAGTACTTC. Its protein is CSSSSPTSGIGEQYF.

The chain joins TRBV7-4 to TRBJ2-5, with D maybe TRBD1 (5 bases). V lost 5 bases, J lost 5 bases, and 15 bases lay in between. The CDR3 is 14 residues long. Germline V lookup: CDR1 SGHVT, CDR2 SQSDAQ. CDR3 sequence: CASSPWGCCETQYF. DNA for the CDR3: TGTGCCAGCAGCCCCTGGGGCTGCTGTGAGACCCAGTACTTC.

A note on this clone: Compared with germline, one end of the junction differs, possibly owing to a read error. V is TRBV19 and J is TRBJ2-5, with TRBD1 matching 8 bases. The DNA end is a closer match to TRBJ2-7, so the J assignment may be wrong. Germline lookup yields CDR1 LNHDA and CDR2 SQIVND (reference sequence). The CDR3 runs to 14 residues. The CDR3 DNA reads TGTGCCAGTAGTTTAGACAGGGGCACCTACGAGCAGTACTTC. Residues: CASSLDRGTYEQYF.

V usage is TRBV11-3 and J usage is TRBJ2-4; D call uncertain. Trimming cost V 5 bases and J 6 bases, with 14 bases left between them. The CDR3 totals 14 residues. Germline V CDR1 and CDR2: SGHNT, YENEEA. The CDR3 region has the DNA TGTGCCAGCAGCCCAGATCATGGGCGAAACATTCAGTACTTC. Its protein is CASSPDHGRNIQYF.

V usage is TRBV28 and J usage is TRBJ1-2; 7 bases agree with TRBD1. Germline lookup yields CDR1 MDHEN and CDR2 SYDVKM. This CDR3 has 12 amino acids. Trimming took 10 bases from V and 8 from J; bases not matched to a gene: 10. CDR3 sequence (DNA): TGTGCCACCTCAACAGGGGAGTGGGGCTACACCTTC. Translating gives CATSTGEWGYTF.

The gene calls are TRBV5-1 and TRBJ2-7; the match to TRBD2 covers 11 bases. The CDR3 is made up of 14 amino acids. Losses at the gene ends were 4 bases for V and 5 bases for J; bases not matched to a gene: 5. CDR1 and CDR2 from the germline V gene are SGHRS and YFSETQ. CDR3 protein: CASSLGLAADEQYF. Written as DNA, the CDR3 is TGCGCCAGCAGCCTGGGACTAGCGGCCGACGAGCAGTACTTC.

The chain uses TRBV16 and TRBJ1-1; no definite D call. With 0 bases removed from V and 5 bases from J, the gap between germline ends came to 10 bases. Germline CDR1 KGHSY, CDR2 FQNENV. The CDR3 loop spans 14 amino acids. CDR3 loop: CASSQSRGRTEAFF. The CDR3 region has the DNA TGTGCCAGCAGCCAATCGCGAGGAAGGACTGAAGCTTTCTTT.

This sequence joins TRBV15 and TRBJ1-1, with no clear D. This CDR3 comprises 15 residues. Between the trimmed V and J ends, which lost 4 bases and 4 bases, there was a span of 16 bases. Germline V gene sequence: CDR1 LNHNV, CDR2 YYDKDF (reference sequence). The CDR3 reads CATSTNGFRGTEAFF. The CDR3 bases are TGTGCCACCAGCACCAACGGGTTCAGAGGCACTGAAGCTTTCTTT.

The V call is TRBV27, the J call TRBJ2-4, with TRBD2 as a possible D gene (5 bases). The germline V gene has CDR1 MNHEY and CDR2 SMNVEV (reference sequence). This CDR3 spans 15 amino acids. V was shortened by 7 bases and J by 4 bases, with 17 bases between the two germline ends. CDR3 in amino acids: CASTPAAEDKNIQYF. DNA of the CDR3: TGTGCCAGCACTCCTGCAGCGGAAGATAAAAACATTCAGTACTTC.

This rearrangement joins TRBV11-3 to TRBJ2-1; possibly TRBD1 for D (6 bases). The CDR3 sequence is 13 residues long. Germline CDR1 is SGHNT and CDR2 is YENEEA. Deletions cut 5 bases from V and 10 bases from J, with 15 bases between. CDR3 DNA: TGTGCCAGCAGCGAGTCACAGGGCAGGGAGCAGTTCTTC. Its protein product is CASSESQGREQFF.

This clone was counted between two and nine times. The genes are TRBV28 and TRBJ2-7; tentatively, D is TRBD2 (6 bases). Germline CDR1 reads MDHEN; CDR2 reads SYDVKM. The CDR3 spans 15 residues. Trimming left V 2 bases short and J 0 bases short, with 11 bases between. The CDR3 sequence: CASSLTWGGSYEQYF. For the CDR3, the DNA is TGTGCCAGCAGTTTAACCTGGGGAGGCTCCTACGAGCAGTACTTC. The full variable domain, in which reference TRBV28 and TRBJ2-7 provide the parts outside the CDR3, is DVKVTQSSRYLVKRTGEKVFLECVQDMDHENMFWYRQDPGLGLRLIYFSYDVKMKEKGDIPEGYSVSREKKERFSLILESASTNQTSMYLCASSLTWGGSYEQYFGPGTRLTVT.

CDR3 nucleotide sequence: TGTGCCAGCAGTGTACGACAGGGAGACGGCTACACCTTC. Its translation: CASSVRQGDGYTF. This chain links TRBV2 with TRBJ1-2; TRBD1 agrees at 7 bases. The CDR3 sequence is 13 residues long. Germline CDR1 reads SNHLY; CDR2 reads FYNNEI. The ends lost 4 bases at V and 8 bases at J; junction bases unmatched: 7.

Only one count was recorded for this clone. The rearrangement links TRBV10-3 to TRBJ2-1, with TRBD1 matching 7 bases. The CDR3 runs to 16 residues. The germline V gene encodes CDR1 ENHRY and CDR2 SYGVKD. V was clipped by 3 bases and J by 9 bases; unmatched bases: 14. The CDR3 DNA sequence: TGTGCCATCAGTGAAACAGGGGTGACTACTGGTGGTGAGCAGTTCTTC. Translated, it gives CAISETGVTTGGEQFF.

A note on this clone: Other DNA variants within this sample encode the same CDR3. V and J are TRBV6-1 and TRBJ2-2, with D maybe TRBD1 (5 bases). With 8 bases removed from V and 0 bases from J, the gap between germline ends came to 13 bases. Germline lookup yields CDR1 MNHNS and CDR2 SASEGT. The CDR3 contains 15 residues. The CDR3 is CASGQGPANTGELFF. As DNA, the CDR3 is TGTGCCAGCGGGCAGGGCCCTGCGAACACCGGGGAGCTGTTTTTT.

V and J are TRBV25-1 and TRBJ1-4; the D is unclear. The V and J ends lost 3 bases and 6 bases respectively, with 8 bases between them. The CDR3 is made up of 13 amino acids. CDR1 MGHDK and CDR2 SYGVNS come from the germline V gene. The CDR3 DNA reads TGTGCCAGCAGTGACCCCGTTGATGAAAAACTGTTTTTT. Its protein product is CASSDPVDEKLFF.

The chain joins TRBV7-9 to TRBJ1-4, with D maybe TRBD1 (5 bases). In germline, CDR1 is SEHNR, CDR2 FQNEAQ (reference sequence). Deletions cut 5 bases from V and 3 bases from J, with 13 bases between. The CDR3 has 15 amino acids. The CDR3 nucleotides read TGTGCCAGCAGCATCCAGGGTTGGGCTAATGAAAAACTGTTTTTT. This gives the protein CASSIQGWANEKLFF.

The gene calls are TRBV5-4 and TRBJ2-1, with D perhaps matching TRBD1 (5 bases). Trimming left V 1 base short and J 12 bases short, with 14 bases between. The CDR3 is 13 amino acids. Germline V lookup: CDR1 SGHNT, CDR2 YYREEE (reference sequence). This chain's CDR3 is CASSLTGPGMQFF. The CDR3 nucleotides read TGTGCCAGCAGCTTGACCGGGCCAGGGATGCAGTTCTTC.

The genes are TRBV9 and TRBJ2-2, with D unresolved. The CDR3 has 15 amino acids. Trimming removed 1 base at V and 6 bases at J, with 13 bases between. Germline lookup yields CDR1 SGDLS and CDR2 YYNGEE. The CDR3 DNA sequence: TGTGCCAGCAGCGTATTCCTATCCGCCGCCGGGGAGCTGTTTTTT. Its translation: CASSVFLSAAGELFF.

This sequence joins TRBV2 and TRBJ2-7; 10 bases map to TRBD2. Germline lookup yields CDR1 SNHLY and CDR2 FYNNEI. The CDR3 has 15 amino acids. The V and J ends lost 6 bases and 6 bases, in that order; junction bases with no gene match: 11. In DNA, the CDR3 is TGTGCCAGCAGCGCCACTAGCGGGATTACGGGCGAGCAGTACTTC. Protein product: CASSATSGITGEQYF.

The chain has TRBV2 and TRBJ1-2; 8 nucleotides line up with TRBD1. Germline loops: CDR1 SNHLY, CDR2 FYNNEI. After removal of 3 bases from V and 7 bases from J, the junction contained 10 bases not matched to a gene. The CDR3 spans 15 residues. In nucleotides, the CDR3 is TGTGCCAGCAGTGATCCGGGACAGGACTTCTCTGGCTACACCTTC. This gives the protein CASSDPGQDFSGYTF.

The chain joins TRBV30 to TRBJ2-2; tentatively, D is TRBD2 (5 bases). Germline assignment: CDR1 GTSNPN and CDR2 SVGIG (reference sequence). The CDR3 length is 16 residues. The germline V and J ends were trimmed by 5 bases and 0 bases, with 16 bases remaining between them. The chain's CDR3 is CAWLSKGAANTGELFF. CDR3 DNA: TGTGCCTGGCTCAGCAAGGGAGCAGCGAACACCGGGGAGCTGTTTTTT. Filled out from reference TRBV30 and TRBJ2-2, the complete variable domain reads SQTIHQWPATLVQPVGSPLSLECTVEGTSNPNLYWYRQAAGRGLQLLFYSVGIGQISSEVPQNLSASRPQDRQFILSSKKLLLSDSGFYLCAWLSKGAANTGELFFGEGSRLTVL.

Comments on this clone: A much larger clonotype is one base distant, so this may be a read error. Other DNA sequences in this sample translate to the same CDR3. This rearrangement joins TRBV27 to TRBJ1-6; 9 bases agree with TRBD1. In germline, CDR1 is MNHEY, CDR2 SMNVEV (reference sequence). J was trimmed by 7 bases and V by 5 bases; bases with no gene match: 3. This CDR3 is 14 amino acids long. CDR3 loop: CASSPTGGNSPLHF. The DNA for the CDR3 is TGTGCCAGCAGTCCGACAGGGGGGAATTCACCCCTCCACTTT.

CDR3 residues: CASSQGPRQPQHF. The CDR3 nucleotides are TGTGCCAGTAGCCAGGGCCCGAGGCAGCCCCAGCATTTT. V gene TRBV19 combines with J gene TRBJ1-5, with a tentative D call TRBD1 (5 bases). The V and J ends lost 6 bases and 7 bases respectively, with 13 bases between them. The CDR3 sequence is 13 residues long. Germline CDR1 is LNHDA and CDR2 is SQIVND (reference sequence).